The present T cell receptor (beta chain) was sequenced within a study of T-cell reconstitution after alpha-beta-depleted transplantation in children. Using unique molecular identifiers, the investigators prepared the TCRbeta library. Each CDR3 protein is one row after TCRdb ran MiXCR on the PCR reads. The sample lists approximately 390,000 distinct CDR3 sequences, under 13% seen once, with 4.5% to 7% in the top ten. In this sample, this clonotype turned up many times. CDR3 length: 13 amino acids. Trimming left V 3 bases short and J 2 bases short, with 10 bases between. The V gene's germline CDR1 is DFQATT and CDR2 SNEGSKA (reference sequence).

The clonotype originates from a human donor who donated a stem cell graft to a child with acute myeloid leukemia. The sample was PBMCs from the stem cell graft donor, taken from the stem cell graft. This chain links TRBV20-1 with TRBJ1-2, with no clear D. The CDR3 nucleotides read TGCAGTGCTAGGCCCGAAACAAACTATGGCTACACCTTC. Its translation: CSARPETNYGYTF.